This T cell receptor beta chain comes out of a study of cytomegalovirus exposure and HLA in healthy donors (dated by TCRdb to about 2017). For the wider study: An earlier analysis of 587 of the donors reported roughly 300 Gb of sequence data and 117 million unique TCR beta sequences obtained from about 170 million T cells. HLA typing included class I and class II loci at four-digit resolution. Donor age, sex, ethnicity and CMV serostatus were compiled together with the repertoire data. Typing coverage differed by locus: A, B, C, DRB1 and DQB1 were typed in about 620-640 donors, DQA1 in about 510, DPA1 in some 610, and DPB1 in just under 490. In addition to the first cohort of hundreds of subjects, a separate validation cohort of about 120 different subjects was used. Every repertoire in the discovery cohort had been generated on one and the same sequencing platform. High-throughput TCR immunosequencing, statistical association of individual TCRs with disease status, and machine learning were combined to predict cytomegalovirus infection status. The study used immunosequencing to profile the T cell repertoires of hundreds of subjects and linked those repertoires to cytomegalovirus serostatus. Rather than drawing on any new phenotypic data, the later analysis identified candidate immune exposures from TCR beta sequences and the way those sequences occurred across donors. Across some 400 genotyped donors of the cohort, an average of roughly 230,000 unique TCR beta nucleotide sequences per donor were sequenced, and 15% to 20% of those sequences were non-productive. An earlier analysis of approximately 640 of the donors applied high-throughput TCR beta sequencing to assess whether each TCR beta V gene segment acted as functional or pseudogenic. Roughly 300 gigabases of sequencing data and around 90 million unique TCR sequences made up an early release that covered approximately 650 HLA-typed donors. The study was designed to test whether signatures of past pathogen exposure could be identified by cataloging public T cell receptors. A later analysis re-analyzed previously published TCR beta repertoires from about 600 donors and added high-resolution HLA genotyping to study TCR occurrence patterns. In a later genetic analysis, genome-wide SNP genotypes for about 55% of the roughly 700 donors were used, and that subset was treated as a discovery cohort. The genetic ancestry cluster associated with self-reported Caucasian donors included 80% to 90% of the 398 genotyped donors. Roughly 5 DR-DQ haplotypes were handled as single units for association and clustering because linkage in the cohort was strong.

The cohort consisted of more than 650 healthy bone marrow donors. At the time of sampling, all cohort members were nominally healthy, though unrecorded immune exposures were likely present. The donor was CMV seronegative and belonged to the group of under 400 seronegative cohort members. Every donor gave a peripheral blood sample, and the peripheral blood mononuclear cells from that sample were used for TCR beta sequencing. Genomic DNA extraction from the blood cell samples was performed with the Qiagen DNeasy Blood Extraction Kit. Turning to this clone: The antigen it recognizes is unknown. Base qualities were left out, and no much larger clone turns up one base away.

From cysteine to phenylalanine, the CDR3 is 12 amino acids long. Kept here is only the CDR3 DNA, which spans 36 bases and is read in frame from base 1. CDR1 and CDR2, looked up from the germline V gene, are KGHSH and LQKENI. The junction shows trimming of 5 bases on V and 1 base on J, plus 5 bases between the germline ends. Library generation was performed with the immunoSEQ multiplex PCR assay. A mixture of 60 forward primers for TCR Vbeta segments and 13 reverse primers for TCR Jbeta segments was used in the multiplex PCR. The CDR3 region of rearranged TCR beta genes was amplified from genomic DNA with a multiplex PCR assay. The amplified TCR beta libraries were sequenced on the Illumina HiSeq System as 87-base-pair reads. The original methods were these. A later analysis tallied around 80 million unique TCR beta chains across the roughly 610 repertoires, and around 9.9 million of those chains were shared by two or more donors. A nearest-neighbor algorithm error-corrected the raw reads and collapsed the reads into unique sequences, merging closely related sequences to remove PCR and sequencing errors. To assign V, D and J gene segments, CDR3 sequences were aligned to IMGT reference sequences. Each retained sequence needed at least a six-nucleotide match to both a V gene segment and a J gene segment. Rearrangements were classified as productive when the CDR3 lacked stop codons and remained in frame with V and J, and all other rearrangements were classified as non-productive. CDR3 was defined by IMGT convention, running from the second conserved V-encoded cysteine to the conserved J-encoded phenylalanine. In an earlier analysis of 550 to 650 of the donors, sequences lacking an unambiguous match to a single V gene segment were excluded. In an earlier analysis of approximately 610 of the donors, V segments were called functional above 56.7% productive rearrangements and were called segregating when the between-donor standard deviation exceeded 5%. A statistical classification framework was built for diagnosing cytomegalovirus status from the catalog of TCR beta chain sequences. In a later analysis, TCR nucleotide sequences were compared against IMGT/GENE-DB human TR gene sequences so that V and J genes could be assigned. A later analysis assigned CDR3 sequences and most-parsimonious VDJ recombination scenarios with the TCRdist pipeline. In a later analysis, each TCR beta chain was defined by its CDR3 amino acid sequence together with its V-gene family, and reads without a unique V-gene family were excluded. To address suspected cross-contamination and a sequencing artifact, a later analysis removed 550 to 750 highly shared, low-generation-probability nucleotide sequences. For each public chain, a later analysis derived a clonal expansion index from normalized ranks of inferred template counts within each repertoire. Generation probabilities in a later analysis came from a VDJ recombination model fitted to out-of-frame rearrangements, and those results were checked against IGoR. In a later analysis, TCR-TCR, TCR-HLA and TCR-CMV co-occurrence was scored with hypergeometric tests, and a repertoire-size bias correction was applied to TCR pairs. A later analysis estimated false discovery rates by permuting HLA or CMV assignments 20 times. In a later analysis, co-occurring TCRs were grouped using DBSCAN, and TCRdist sequence similarity was added for clustering within HLA-allele-positive subsets. For co-occurrence clustering, repertoires with fewer than 30,000 or more than 120,000 public chains were excluded, along with 5 or 6 repertoires with anomalous nucleotide sharing. TCRdb holds this immuneACCESS table with in-frame rearrangements only. Some clones are missing; in checked studies, unresolved V genes explain under half, and the rest has no known cause. V, J and clone size were drawn from that table, and D and trimming were deduced from the DNA. Present in this sample are 150,000 to 200,000 clones, 82% of which were seen just once. The biggest ten clones account for roughly 0.098% of the sample.

Study-wide conclusions, independent of this receptor: Assigning TCR associations to individual alleles was difficult when HLA alleles, especially DR and DQ, strongly co-occurred. In a later analysis, HLA-associated TCR beta chains were found to be more clonally expanded and to have lower generation probabilities than equally common non-associated chains. An association between a missense DCLRE1C variant and V-gene and J-gene trimming of TCR beta chains was found in a later genetic analysis and replicated in an independent cohort. A cluster of highly shared sequence variants was judged likely to represent a technical artifact of the sequencing pipeline. Some 16 rarely observed V segments, including chromosome 9 orphons, were excluded from the earlier analysis of just under 600 of the donors because counts were too low. A later analysis associated 16,951 TCR beta sequences with specific HLA alleles at a false discovery rate of 0.05. In vitro tests confirmed that a few of the cytomegalovirus-associated TCR beta chains recognize cytomegalovirus antigens. Broadly in line with IMGT annotations, most TCR beta V segments showed up in productive rearrangements about 87% or about 30% of the time in an earlier analysis of 587 of the donors. A further reported finding was that TCR beta sequences accurately predicted the HLA-A and HLA-B alleles for most subjects in the first cohort. Across donors, most TCR sequences were observed very rarely, whereas some public TCRs were present in many individuals. CMV serostatus was the only immune exposure information available for the cohort. Linkage disequilibrium might explain the correlated functional status among segregating V segments, but an unknown experimental factor could not be excluded. The presence/absence analyses assumed that sequencing depth was roughly uniform across donors, and that assumption may not be true. In a later analysis, most CMV-associated TCR beta chains were found to appear HLA-restricted, with HLA associations seemingly driven largely by CMV exposure. HLA typing was unavailable for some donors at each locus, so association tests used only the typed subset. In a later analysis, TCR association rates were found to vary across HLA loci, with the most associated TCRs seen for DRB1 alleles and the fewest for HLA-C alleles. Cytomegalovirus status was reported to be diagnosed by the classifier with high specificity and sensitivity in both the original and validation cohorts. In this cohort, only TCR beta chains were sequenced, and detectable features were limited by the absence of alpha or paired-chain data. The study gave a list of over 150 TCR beta chains associated with cytomegalovirus. Some IMGT-functional V segments, including TRBV6-2 and TRBV6-3, could not be distinguished by the 87-base-pair reads and were therefore excluded. According to a later genetic analysis, donors in an Asian-associated ancestry cluster had fewer N-insertions in productive TCRs than the roughly 660-donor mean. According to the authors, the approach could potentially be generalized to other disease states and immunological phenotypes. A later analysis reported that several top co-occurrence clusters appeared linked to parvovirus B19, influenza, CMV and Epstein-Barr virus.

In this chain, TRBV18 is recombined with TRBJ1-1; TRBD1 might be the D gene, on 5 matching bases. The specimen was PBMCs. The receptor comes from a boy aged 2-9 years in good health and CMV-seronegative. The CDR3 amino acid sequence is: CASSTGNTEAFF. The nucleotide sequence reads TGTGCCAGCTCAACAGGGAACACTGAAGCTTTCTTT.